This TCR beta chain was documented in a study of blood T cell repertoires in COVID-19. The CDR3 loop spans 12 amino acids. The V segment lost 6 bases and the J segment 9 bases; nucleotides outside the gene matches: 1. Germline values: CDR1 SNHLY, CDR2 FYNNEI. Original data processing: Nucleated cell number was recorded as an estimate derived from reference gene primer amplification. TCRdb's table, derived via immunoSEQ multiplex PCR, lists solely in-frame clones and lacks some. V and J calls plus clone size are reproduced from that table; the DNA served to infer D and trimming. The table has over 90,000 clones, around nine tenths seen once.

The receptor's source is an elderly woman in a cohort sampled during active COVID-19. The specimen sequenced was peripheral blood. The chain links TRBV2 to TRBJ2-1; TRBD2 matches at 11 bases. CDR3 bases: TGTGCCAGCAGCGGGACTAGCGGTGAGCAGTTCTTC. As protein: CASSGTSGEQFF.